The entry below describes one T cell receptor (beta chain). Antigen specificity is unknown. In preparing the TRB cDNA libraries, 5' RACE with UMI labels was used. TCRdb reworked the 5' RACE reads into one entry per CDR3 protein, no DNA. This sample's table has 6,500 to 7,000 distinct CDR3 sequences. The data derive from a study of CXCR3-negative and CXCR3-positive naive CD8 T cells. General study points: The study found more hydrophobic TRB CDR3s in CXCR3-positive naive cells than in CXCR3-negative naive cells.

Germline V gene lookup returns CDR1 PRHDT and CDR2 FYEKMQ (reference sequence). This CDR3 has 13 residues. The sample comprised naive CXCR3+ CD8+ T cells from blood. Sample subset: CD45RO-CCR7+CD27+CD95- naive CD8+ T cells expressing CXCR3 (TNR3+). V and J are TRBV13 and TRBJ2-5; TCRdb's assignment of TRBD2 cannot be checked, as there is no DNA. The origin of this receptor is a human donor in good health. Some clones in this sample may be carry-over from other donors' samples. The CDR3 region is CASSPREGETQYF. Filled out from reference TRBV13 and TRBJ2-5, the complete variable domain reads AAGVIQSPRHLIKEKRETATLKCYPIPRHDTVYWYQQGPGQDPQFLISFYEKMQSDKGSIPDRFSAQQFSDYHSELNMSSLELGDSALYFCASSPREGETQYFGPGTRLLVL.